This is a list of T cell receptor beta chains from one sample in a study of blood T cell repertoires in COVID-19. Sequencing was performed with immunoSEQ multiplex PCR; in TCRdb, only in-frame clones are kept and a portion is missing. Of 200,000 to 250,000 clones in the sample, more than 75% are singletons; the top ten hold 6.2%. Sequencing was done on a sample of peripheral blood. The source is a man between 60 and 75 years old who had recovered from COVID-19. Each CDR3 is given with its conserved first and last residue. A D gene is named only where the DNA matches it firmly. Clone size, where shown, is once, few, many, or a class for clones that have expanded.

v_call	clone_size	j_call	d_call	cdr3_aa	cdr3_nt
TRBV27	NA	TRBJ1-1	NA	CASSSQGGYTEAFF	TGTGCCAGCAGTTCCCAAGGAGGGTACACTGAAGCTTTCTTT
TRBV30	few	TRBJ2-2	NA	CAWSGVNTGELFF	TGTGCCTGGAGTGGAGTGAACACCGGGGAGCTGTTTTTT
TRBV27	NA	TRBJ1-1	NA	CASSLSLAWGTEAFF	TGTGCCAGCAGTTTATCTCTAGCTTGGGGAACTGAAGCTTTCTTT
TRBV7-8	NA	TRBJ2-7	TRBD2	CASSGSGGREEQYF	TGTGCCAGCTCCGGTAGCGGGGGCCGGGAGGAGCAGTACTTC
TRBV6-5	NA	TRBJ1-1	TRBD1	CASTRGTADEAFF	TGTGCCAGTACCCGGGGGACAGCAGATGAAGCTTTCTTT
TRBV5-1	NA	TRBJ1-1	NA	CASSLSEYTEAFF	TGCGCCAGCAGCTTGAGTGAGTACACTGAAGCTTTCTTT
TRBV9	NA	TRBJ2-3	TRBD2	CASSSRTSGYSSTDTQYF	TGTGCCAGCAGCTCGAGGACTAGCGGCTACTCTAGCACAGATACGCAGTATTTT
TRBV5-4	NA	TRBJ2-7	TRBD2	CASSSPSGSLHEQYF	TGTGCCAGCAGCTCCCCTAGCGGGAGTCTCCACGAGCAGTACTTC
TRBV19	NA	TRBJ2-3	TRBD2	CASLPTSGRMDTQYF	TGTGCCAGTCTTCCGACTAGCGGGAGGATGGATACGCAGTATTTT
TRBV19	NA	TRBJ1-5	TRBD1	CASSSGTGVSNQPQHF	TGTGCCAGTAGTTCCGGGACAGGGGTTAGCAATCAGCCCCAGCATTTT
TRBV7-2	NA	TRBJ1-2	NA	CASSLNIRASYGYTF	TGTGCCAGCAGCTTAAATATCAGGGCGTCCTATGGCTACACCTTC
TRBV7-9	NA	TRBJ1-5	TRBD1	CASSLGGQGNQPQHF	TGTGCCAGCAGCCTAGGGGGACAGGGCAATCAGCCCCAGCATTTT
TRBV6-1	NA	TRBJ2-6	NA	CASSERGAGADSGANVLTF	TGTGCCAGCAGTGAAAGAGGGGCAGGGGCTGACTCTGGGGCCAACGTCCTGACTTTC
TRBV5-1	NA	TRBJ2-1	TRBD1	CASSSGQGANEQFF	TGCGCCAGCAGTTCCGGACAGGGCGCTAATGAGCAGTTCTTC
TRBV5-1	NA	TRBJ1-2	TRBD1	CASSPPGTGRIYTF	TGCGCCAGCAGCCCCCCGGGGACAGGGAGGATCTACACCTTC
TRBV5-1	NA	TRBJ1-5	NA	CASWARSNQPQHF	TGCGCCAGCTGGGCACGTAGCAATCAGCCCCAGCATTTT
TRBV4-3	NA	TRBJ2-3	NA	CASSHLPRADTQYF	TGCGCCAGCAGCCATCTTCCGCGGGCAGATACGCAGTATTTT
TRBV7-3	NA	TRBJ1-2	NA	CASSLTPSQRGADGYTF	TGTGCCAGCAGCTTAACCCCTTCCCAACGGGGGGCCGATGGCTACACCTTC
TRBV4-2	NA	TRBJ1-1	NA	CASSQRLAGLNTEAFF	TGTGCCAGCAGCCAAAGGTTGGCAGGGTTAAACACTGAAGCTTTCTTT
TRBV10-2	once	TRBJ1-5	NA	CASSVGDQPQHF	TGCGCCAGCAGTGTAGGGGATCAGCCCCAGCATTTT
TRBV14	NA	TRBJ2-1	NA	CASSLNFGEQFF	TGTGCCAGCAGCCTAAACTTCGGTGAGCAGTTCTTC